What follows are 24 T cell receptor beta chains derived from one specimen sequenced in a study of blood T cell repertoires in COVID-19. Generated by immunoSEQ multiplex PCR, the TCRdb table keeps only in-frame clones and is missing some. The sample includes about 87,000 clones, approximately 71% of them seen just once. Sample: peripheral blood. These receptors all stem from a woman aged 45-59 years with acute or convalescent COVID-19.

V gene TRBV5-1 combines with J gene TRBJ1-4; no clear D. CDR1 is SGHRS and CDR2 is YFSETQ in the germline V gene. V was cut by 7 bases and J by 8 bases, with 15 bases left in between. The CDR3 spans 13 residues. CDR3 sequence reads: CASARREGEKLFF. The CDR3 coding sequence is TGCGCCAGCGCTCGGAGGGAGGGCGAAAAACTGTTTTTT.

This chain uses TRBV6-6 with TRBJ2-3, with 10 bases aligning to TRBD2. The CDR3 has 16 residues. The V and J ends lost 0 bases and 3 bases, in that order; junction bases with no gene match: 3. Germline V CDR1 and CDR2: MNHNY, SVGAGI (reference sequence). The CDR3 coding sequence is TGTGCCAGCAGTTACTCGGCTAGCGGGGGTACAGATACGCAGTATTTT. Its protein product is CASSYSASGGTDTQYF.

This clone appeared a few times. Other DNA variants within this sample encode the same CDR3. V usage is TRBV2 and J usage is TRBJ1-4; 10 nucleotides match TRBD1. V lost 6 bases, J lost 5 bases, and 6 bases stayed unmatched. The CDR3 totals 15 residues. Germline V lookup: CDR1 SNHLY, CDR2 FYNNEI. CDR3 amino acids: CASRRDRGPNEKLFF. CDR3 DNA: TGTGCCAGCAGAAGGGACAGGGGCCCAAATGAAAAACTGTTTTTT.

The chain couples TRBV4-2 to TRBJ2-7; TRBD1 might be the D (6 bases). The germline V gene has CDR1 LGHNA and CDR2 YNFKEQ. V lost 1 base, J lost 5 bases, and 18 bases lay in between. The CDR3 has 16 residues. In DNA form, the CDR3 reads TGTGCCAGCAGCCAAGTAGGGGGTGCGGTTCCGGACGAGCAGTACTTC. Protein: CASSQVGGAVPDEQYF.

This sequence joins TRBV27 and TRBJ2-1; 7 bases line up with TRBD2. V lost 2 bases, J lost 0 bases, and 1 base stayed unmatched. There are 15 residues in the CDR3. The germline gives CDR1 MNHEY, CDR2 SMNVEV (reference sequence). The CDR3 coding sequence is TGTGCCAGCAGTTTAGGGGGGGGCTCCTACAATGAGCAGTTCTTC. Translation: CASSLGGGSYNEQFF.

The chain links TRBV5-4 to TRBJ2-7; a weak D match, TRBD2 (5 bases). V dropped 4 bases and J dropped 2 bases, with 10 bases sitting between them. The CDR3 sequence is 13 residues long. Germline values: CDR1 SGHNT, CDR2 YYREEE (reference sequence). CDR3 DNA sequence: TGTGCCAGCAGCCTTGAGGGAACCTACGAGCAGTACTTC. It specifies CASSLEGTYEQYF.

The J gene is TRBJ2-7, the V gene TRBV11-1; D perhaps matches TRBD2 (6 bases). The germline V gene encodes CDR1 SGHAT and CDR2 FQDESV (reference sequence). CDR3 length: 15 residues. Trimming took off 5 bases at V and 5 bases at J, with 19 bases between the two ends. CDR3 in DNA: TGTGCCAGCAGCCCAGGAGCGGGTGGAGAGGACGAGCAGTACTTC. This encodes CASSPGAGGEDEQYF.

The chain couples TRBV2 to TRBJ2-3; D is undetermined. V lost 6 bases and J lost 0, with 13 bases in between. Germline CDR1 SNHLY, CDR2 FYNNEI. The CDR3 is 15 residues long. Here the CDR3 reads CASRYSRTSTDTQYF. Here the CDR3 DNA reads TGTGCCAGCAGATACAGCCGAACTAGCACAGATACGCAGTATTTT.

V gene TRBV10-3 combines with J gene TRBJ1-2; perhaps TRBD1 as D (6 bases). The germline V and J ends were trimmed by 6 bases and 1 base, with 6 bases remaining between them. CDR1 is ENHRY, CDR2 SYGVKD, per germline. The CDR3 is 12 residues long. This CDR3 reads CAIRQGNYGYTF. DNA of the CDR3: TGTGCCATCAGACAGGGTAACTATGGCTACACCTTC.

The CDR3: CASSFRGGNTIYF. In DNA form, the CDR3 reads TGTGCCAGCAGTTTCCGGGGTGGAAACACCATATATTTT. The V call is TRBV28, the J call TRBJ1-3, with D unclear. The CDR3 is 13 amino acids. Per the germline V gene, CDR1 is MDHEN and CDR2 is SYDVKM. V lost 3 bases, J lost 3 bases, and 6 bases lay in between.

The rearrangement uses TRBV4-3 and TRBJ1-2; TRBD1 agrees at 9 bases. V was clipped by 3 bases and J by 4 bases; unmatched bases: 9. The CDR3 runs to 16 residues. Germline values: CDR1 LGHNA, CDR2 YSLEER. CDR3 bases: TGCGCCAGCAGCCAGGGGGGACAGGGCAGTTTCTATGGCTACACCTTC. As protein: CASSQGGQGSFYGYTF.

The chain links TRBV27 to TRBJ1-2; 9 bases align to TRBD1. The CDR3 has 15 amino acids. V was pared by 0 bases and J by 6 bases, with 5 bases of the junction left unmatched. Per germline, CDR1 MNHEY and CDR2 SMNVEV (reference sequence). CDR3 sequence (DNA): TGTGCCAGCAGTTTATCGTGGGACAGGGTCGATGGCTACACCTTC. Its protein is CASSLSWDRVDGYTF.

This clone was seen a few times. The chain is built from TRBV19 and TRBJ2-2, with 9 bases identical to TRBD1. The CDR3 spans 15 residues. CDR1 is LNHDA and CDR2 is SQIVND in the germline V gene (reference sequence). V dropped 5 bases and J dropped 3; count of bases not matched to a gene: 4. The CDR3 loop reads CASSPQGAYTGELFF. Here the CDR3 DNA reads TGTGCCAGTAGTCCACAGGGGGCGTACACCGGGGAGCTGTTTTTT.

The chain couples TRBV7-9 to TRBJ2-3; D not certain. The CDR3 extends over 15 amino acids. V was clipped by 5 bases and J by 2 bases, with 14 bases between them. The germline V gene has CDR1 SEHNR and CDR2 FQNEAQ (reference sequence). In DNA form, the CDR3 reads TGTGCCAGCAGCCTCCCCCCGGGTAACACAGATACGCAGTATTTT. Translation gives CASSLPPGNTDTQYF.

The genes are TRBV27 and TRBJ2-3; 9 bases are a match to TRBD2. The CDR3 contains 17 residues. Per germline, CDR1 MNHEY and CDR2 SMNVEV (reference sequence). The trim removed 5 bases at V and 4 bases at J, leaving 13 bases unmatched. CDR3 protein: CASSPRGVAGVADTQYF. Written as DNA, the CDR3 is TGTGCCAGCAGTCCCCGAGGGGTAGCGGGGGTGGCAGATACGCAGTATTTT.

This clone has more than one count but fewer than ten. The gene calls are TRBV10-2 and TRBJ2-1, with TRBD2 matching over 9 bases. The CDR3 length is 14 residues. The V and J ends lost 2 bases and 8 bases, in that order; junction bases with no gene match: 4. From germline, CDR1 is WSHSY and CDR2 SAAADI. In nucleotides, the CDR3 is TGCGCCAGCAGTGAGAAGGGACTAGCCCATGAGCAGTTCTTC. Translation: CASSEKGLAHEQFF.

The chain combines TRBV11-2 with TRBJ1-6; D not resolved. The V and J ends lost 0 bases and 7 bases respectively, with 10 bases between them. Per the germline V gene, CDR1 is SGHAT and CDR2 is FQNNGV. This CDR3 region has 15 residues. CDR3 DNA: TGTGCCAGCAGCTTAGAACCGGGTCCCAATTCACCCCTCCACTTT. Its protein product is CASSLEPGPNSPLHF.

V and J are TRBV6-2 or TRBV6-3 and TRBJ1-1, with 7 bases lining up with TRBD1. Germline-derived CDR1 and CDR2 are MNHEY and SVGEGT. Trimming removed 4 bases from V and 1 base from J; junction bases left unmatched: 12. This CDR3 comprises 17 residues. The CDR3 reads CASSSPHRGQKNTEAFF. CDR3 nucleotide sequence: TGTGCCAGCAGTTCGCCACACCGGGGACAGAAGAACACTGAAGCTTTCTTT.

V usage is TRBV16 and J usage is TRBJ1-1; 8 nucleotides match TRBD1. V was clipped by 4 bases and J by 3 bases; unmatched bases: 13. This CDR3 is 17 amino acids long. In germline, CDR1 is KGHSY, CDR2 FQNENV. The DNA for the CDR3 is TGTGCCAGCAGCCCTCTATATCCCGGGACAGGTGACACTGAAGCTTTCTTT. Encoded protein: CASSPLYPGTGDTEAFF.

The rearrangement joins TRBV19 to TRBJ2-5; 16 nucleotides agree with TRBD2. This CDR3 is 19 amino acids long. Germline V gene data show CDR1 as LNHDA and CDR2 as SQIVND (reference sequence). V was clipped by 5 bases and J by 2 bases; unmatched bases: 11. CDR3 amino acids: CASSPGTSGGASGQETQYF. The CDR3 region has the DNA TGTGCCAGTAGTCCCGGGACTAGCGGGGGGGCTTCAGGTCAAGAGACCCAGTACTTC.

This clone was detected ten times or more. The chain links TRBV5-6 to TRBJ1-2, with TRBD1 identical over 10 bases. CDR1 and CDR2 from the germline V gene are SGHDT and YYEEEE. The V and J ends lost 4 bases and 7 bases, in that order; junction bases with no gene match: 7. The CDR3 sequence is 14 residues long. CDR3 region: CASSLGDRGVGYTF. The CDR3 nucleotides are TGTGCCAGCAGCCTGGGGGACAGGGGTGTTGGCTACACCTTC.

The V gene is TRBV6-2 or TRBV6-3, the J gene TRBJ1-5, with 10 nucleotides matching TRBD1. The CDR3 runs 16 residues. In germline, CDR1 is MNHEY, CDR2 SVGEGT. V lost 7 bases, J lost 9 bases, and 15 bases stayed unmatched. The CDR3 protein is CASTPPRTGGETPQHF. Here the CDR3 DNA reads TGTGCCAGCACCCCCCCCCGGACAGGGGGAGAGACGCCCCAGCATTTT.

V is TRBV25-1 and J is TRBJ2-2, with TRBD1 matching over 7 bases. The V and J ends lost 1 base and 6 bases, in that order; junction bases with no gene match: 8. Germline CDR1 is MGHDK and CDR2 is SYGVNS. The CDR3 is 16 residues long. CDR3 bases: TGTGCCAGCAGTGAATTCGACAGGGTCGGACCCGGGGAGCTGTTTTTT. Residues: CASSEFDRVGPGELFF.

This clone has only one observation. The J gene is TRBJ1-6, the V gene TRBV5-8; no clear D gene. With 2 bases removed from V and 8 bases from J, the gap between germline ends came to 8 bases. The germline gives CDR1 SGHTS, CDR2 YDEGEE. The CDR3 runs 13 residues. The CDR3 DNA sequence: TGTGCCAGCAGCTTTACAGTCCATTCACCCCTCCACTTT. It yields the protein CASSFTVHSPLHF.